This TCR beta chain came from a study of blood T cell repertoires in COVID-19. Trimming took 6 bases from V and 3 from J; bases not matched to a gene: 9. CDR1 is MNHEY and CDR2 is SVGAGI in the germline V gene. The length of the CDR3 is 15 residues. In the study's own analysis: Estimation of nucleated cell counts was performed using reference gene primer amplification. The table came from immunoSEQ multiplex PCR; TCRdb's copy has only in-frame clones and leaves some out. D and trimming were read from the DNA, whereas the V and J calls and clone size are those reported in that table. The data contain just under 85,000 clones, around 83% of them seen just once; the ten biggest clones take up about 18%.

This receptor was taken from a woman aged 55-69 years with acute or convalescent COVID-19. This chain uses TRBV6-5 with TRBJ2-3; TRBD2 aligns across 7 bases. The sequenced sample was peripheral blood. This CDR3 is CASRKTYGGTDTQYF. CDR3 bases: TGTGCCAGCAGAAAGACGTACGGGGGGACAGATACGCAGTATTTT.